This T cell receptor (beta chain) was sequenced in a study of T-cell reconstitution after alpha-beta-depleted transplantation in children. Trimming took off 3 bases at V and 10 bases at J, with 14 bases between the two ends. The germline gives CDR1 SGHRS, CDR2 YFSETQ. This CDR3 contains 14 residues. In regard to this clonotype: The antigen is undetermined.

The study, taken as a whole, reports: Newly produced T cells mostly accounted for T-cell counts and diversity one year post-transplant.

The library targeted TCRbeta and was prepared with unique molecular identifiers. TCRdb re-called the PCR reads through MiXCR, storing one row per CDR3 protein. The repertoire consists of about 460,000 distinct CDR3 sequences, with over 9.5% occurring once and the leading ten covering approximately 2%. Sample: PBMCs, taken before TCRalphabeta/CD19-depleted stem cell transplant. The origin of this receptor is a child between 2 and 9 years old with inherited bone marrow failure, due to receive a stem cell transplant. The chain recombines TRBV5-1 with TRBJ1-6; D unclear. CDR3 nucleotides: TGCGCCAGCAGCTCGGAGACTACGGGGTCACCCCTCCACTTT. Encoded protein: CASSSETTGSPLHF.